This paragraph reports one TCR beta chain. The sample belongs to a study of siplizumab effects on memory and regulatory T cells. In each sample, 10^5 or so TCR templates were assayed. Assay used: immunoSEQ multiplex PCR; TCRdb lists only in-frame clones, some missing. The sample carries 100,000 or so clones, 80% to 95% recorded once. The sample was non-Treg CD4+ T cells sorted from blood. The TCR originated in a human donor in good health.

In DNA, the CDR3 is TGTGCCAGCAGCTTAACCACAGGCGCCCTGGTGCAGTATTTT. This codes for CASSLTTGALVQYF. The rearrangement links TRBV7-3 to TRBJ2-3; D may be TRBD1 (5 bases). With 0 bases removed from V and 11 bases from J, the gap between germline ends came to 15 bases. The CDR3 sequence is 14 residues long. The V gene's germline CDR1 is SGHTA and CDR2 FQGTGA.